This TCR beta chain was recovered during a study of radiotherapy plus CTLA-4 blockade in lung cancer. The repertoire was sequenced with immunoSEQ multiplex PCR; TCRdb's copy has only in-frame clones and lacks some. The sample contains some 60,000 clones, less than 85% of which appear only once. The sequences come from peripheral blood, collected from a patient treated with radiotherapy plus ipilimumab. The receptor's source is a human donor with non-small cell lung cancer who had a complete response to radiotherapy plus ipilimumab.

This CDR3 reads CASSLETRGRQETQYF. The CDR3 DNA reads TGCGCCAGCAGCTTGGAGACCAGGGGCCGTCAAGAGACCCAGTACTTC. J is TRBJ2-5 and V is TRBV5-1; a weak D match, TRBD1 (6 bases). This CDR3 is built from 16 residues. CDR1 is SGHRS, CDR2 YFSETQ, per germline. Trimming took 0 bases from V and 2 from J, leaving 14 bases between them.